This T cell receptor beta chain stems from a study of cytomegalovirus exposure and HLA in healthy donors. Study conclusions and caveats: Common viral pathogens seemed to be connected with several of the most significant clusters, according to a later analysis. Researchers reported that a few CMV-associated chains were confirmed in vitro as CMV antigen-specific. Previous analysis showed most TCR beta V segments were productive about 90% or about 30% of the time. Among CMV-associated TCR beta chains, most appeared HLA-restricted in a later analysis.

The CDR3 length is 12 residues. Germline CDR1 reads MNHNS; CDR2 reads SASEGT. V was cut by 3 bases and J by 4 bases, with 6 bases left in between. Points on this clone: The antigen remains undetermined.

60 Vbeta and 13 Jbeta primers were used in PCR. Libraries were prepared by immunoSEQ multiplex PCR; TCRdb keeps only in-frame clonotypes and omits some of them. The sample shows roughly 100,000 clones, over 60% of them seen only once. The sequencing sample was made of PBMCs. The clonotype originates from a woman aged 18-35 years in good health and CMV-seropositive. The chain uses TRBV6-1 and TRBJ1-2; D is possibly TRBD1 (5 bases). CDR3 sequence: CASSDQGYGYTF. The CDR3 DNA reads TGTGCCAGCAGTGACCAGGGCTATGGCTACACCTTC.